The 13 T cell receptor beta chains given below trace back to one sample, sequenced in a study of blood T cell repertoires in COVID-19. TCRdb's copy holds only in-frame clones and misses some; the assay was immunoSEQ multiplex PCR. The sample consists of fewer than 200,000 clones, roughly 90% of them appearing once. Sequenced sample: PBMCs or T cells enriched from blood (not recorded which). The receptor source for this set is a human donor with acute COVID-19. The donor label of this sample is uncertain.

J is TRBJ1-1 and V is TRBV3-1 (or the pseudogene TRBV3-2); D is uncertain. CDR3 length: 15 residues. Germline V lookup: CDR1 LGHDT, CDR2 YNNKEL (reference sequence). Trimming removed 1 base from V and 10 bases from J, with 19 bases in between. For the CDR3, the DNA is TGTGCCAGCAGCCAAGCCGGTCGAGGGTGGAACCGAGCTTTCTTT. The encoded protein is CASSQAGRGWNRAFF.

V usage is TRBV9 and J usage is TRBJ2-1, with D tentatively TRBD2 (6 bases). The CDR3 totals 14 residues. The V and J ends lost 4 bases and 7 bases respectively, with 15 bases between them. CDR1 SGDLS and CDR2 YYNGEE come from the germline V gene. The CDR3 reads CASSSRETRNEQFF. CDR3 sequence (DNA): TGTGCCAGCAGCTCCCGAGAGACTAGGAATGAGCAGTTCTTC. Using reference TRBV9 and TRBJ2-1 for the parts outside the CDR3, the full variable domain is DSGVTQTPKHLITATGQRVTLRCSPRSGDLSVYWYQQSLDQGLQFLIQYYNGEERAKGNILERFSAQQFPDLHSELNLSSLELGDSALYFCASSSRETRNEQFFGPGTRLTVL.

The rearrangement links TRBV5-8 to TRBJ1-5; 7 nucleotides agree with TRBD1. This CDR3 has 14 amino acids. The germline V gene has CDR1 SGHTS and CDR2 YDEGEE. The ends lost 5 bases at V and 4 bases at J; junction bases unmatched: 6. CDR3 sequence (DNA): TGTGCCAGCAGGGTAGGACAGGCGAATCAGCCCCAGCATTTT. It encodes CASRVGQANQPQHF.

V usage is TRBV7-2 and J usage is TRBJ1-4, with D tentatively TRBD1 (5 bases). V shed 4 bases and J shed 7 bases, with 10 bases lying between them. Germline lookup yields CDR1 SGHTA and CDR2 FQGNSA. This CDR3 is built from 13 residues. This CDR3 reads CASSSGMGEKLFF. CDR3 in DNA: TGTGCCAGCAGCTCAGGGATGGGTGAAAAACTGTTTTTT.

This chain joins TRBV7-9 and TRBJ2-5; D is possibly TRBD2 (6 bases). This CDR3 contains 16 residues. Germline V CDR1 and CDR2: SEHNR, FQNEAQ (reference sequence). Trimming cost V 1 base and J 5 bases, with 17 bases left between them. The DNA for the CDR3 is TGTGCCAGCAGCTTAGTCTTGGGGGGTCGAAGGGAGACCCAGTACTTC. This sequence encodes CASSLVLGGRRETQYF.

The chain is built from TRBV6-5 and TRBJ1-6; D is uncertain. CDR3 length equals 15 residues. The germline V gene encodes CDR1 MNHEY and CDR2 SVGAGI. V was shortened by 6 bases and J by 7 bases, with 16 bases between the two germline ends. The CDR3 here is CASSPEVVRNSPLHF. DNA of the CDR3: TGTGCCAGCAGCCCGGAGGTCGTCCGGAATTCACCCCTCCACTTT.

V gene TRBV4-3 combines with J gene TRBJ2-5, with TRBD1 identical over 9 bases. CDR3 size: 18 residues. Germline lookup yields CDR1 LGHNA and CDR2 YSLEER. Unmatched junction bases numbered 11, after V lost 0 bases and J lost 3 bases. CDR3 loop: CASSQDLAGQGRKETQYF. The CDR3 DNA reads TGCGCCAGCAGCCAAGATCTGGCCGGACAGGGGCGGAAAGAGACCCAGTACTTC.

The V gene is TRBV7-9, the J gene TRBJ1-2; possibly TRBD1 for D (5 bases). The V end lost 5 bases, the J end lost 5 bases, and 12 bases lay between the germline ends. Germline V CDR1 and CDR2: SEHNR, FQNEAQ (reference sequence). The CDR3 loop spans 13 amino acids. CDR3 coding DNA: TGTGCCAGCAGCCCCACCGACAGTTATGGCTACACCTTC. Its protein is CASSPTDSYGYTF.

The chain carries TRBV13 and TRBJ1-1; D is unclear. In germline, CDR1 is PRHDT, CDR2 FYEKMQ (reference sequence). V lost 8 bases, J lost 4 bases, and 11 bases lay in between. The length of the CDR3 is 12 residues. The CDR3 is CASGGDGTEAFF. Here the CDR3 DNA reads TGTGCCAGCGGCGGGGATGGCACTGAAGCTTTCTTT.

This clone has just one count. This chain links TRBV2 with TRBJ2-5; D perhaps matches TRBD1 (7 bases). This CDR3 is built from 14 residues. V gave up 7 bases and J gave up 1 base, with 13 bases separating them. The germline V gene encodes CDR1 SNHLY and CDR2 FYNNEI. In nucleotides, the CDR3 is TGTGCCAGCACTACCCAGGGGGGCCAAGAGACCCAGTACTTC. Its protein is CASTTQGGQETQYF.

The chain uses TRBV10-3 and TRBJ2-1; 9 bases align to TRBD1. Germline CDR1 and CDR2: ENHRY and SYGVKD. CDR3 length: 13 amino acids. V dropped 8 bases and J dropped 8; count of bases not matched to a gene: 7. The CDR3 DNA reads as TGTGCCATCGAGGGACAGGGTAAGGATGAGCAGTTCTTC. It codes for CAIEGQGKDEQFF.

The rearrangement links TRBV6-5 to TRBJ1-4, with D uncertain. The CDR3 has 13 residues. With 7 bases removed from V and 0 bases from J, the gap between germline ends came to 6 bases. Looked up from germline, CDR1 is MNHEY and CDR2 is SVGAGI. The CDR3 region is CASTPATNEKLFF. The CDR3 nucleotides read TGTGCCAGCACCCCGGCAACTAATGAAAAACTGTTTTTT.

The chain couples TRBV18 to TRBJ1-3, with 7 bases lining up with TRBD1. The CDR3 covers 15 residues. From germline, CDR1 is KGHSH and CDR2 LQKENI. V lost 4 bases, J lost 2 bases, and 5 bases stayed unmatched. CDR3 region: CASSLQGRAGNTIYF. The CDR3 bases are TGTGCCAGCTCACTACAGGGGAGAGCTGGAAACACCATATATTTT.